Each of the 26 T cell receptor beta chains below was sequenced from the same sample in a study of T-cell memory formation after mild COVID-19. In TCRdb, the 5' RACE reads were re-called with MiXCR into one record per CDR3 protein. The table records around 160,000 distinct CDR3 sequences, 11% of them present only once. What was sequenced was PBMCs or a T cell subset sorted from them (not recorded which). The receptors stem from a man aged 18-30 years who had mild COVID-19 (a few samples of this study predate the infection). Cell type and time point are not known.

The chain employs TRBV5-1 and TRBJ2-1; 9 bases are a match to TRBD2. CDR3 length: 15 residues. CDR1 and CDR2 (germline): SGHRS, YFSETQ. The trim removed 1 base at V and 6 bases at J, leaving 5 bases unmatched. The CDR3 nucleotides read TGCGCCAGCAGCTTGCAGCGGGGGGACCTCAATGAGCAGTTCTTC. It is translated as CASSLQRGDLNEQFF.

The chain is built from TRBV5-1 and TRBJ2-3, with a possible D match to TRBD2 (5 bases). Germline V gene lookup returns CDR1 SGHRS and CDR2 YFSETQ. V shed 4 bases and J shed 6 bases, with 15 bases lying between them. The CDR3 runs to 14 residues. CDR3 DNA: TGCGCCAGCAGCCCGGACTGGGCGCGCGATACGCAGTATTTT. As protein: CASSPDWARDTQYF.

This chain joins TRBV7-3 and TRBJ2-1, with D perhaps matching TRBD1 or TRBD2 (6 bases each). V lost 4 bases and J lost 9, with 16 bases in between. The germline CDR1 and CDR2 sequences are SGHTA and FQGTGA. The CDR3 is made up of 14 amino acids. This CDR3 reads CASSSGGRGGEQFF. Written as DNA, the CDR3 is TGTGCCAGCAGCTCCGGGGGACGAGGGGGTGAGCAGTTCTTC.

V and J are TRBV25-1 and TRBJ1-2; tentative D call: TRBD1 (5 bases). The germline V and J ends were trimmed by 8 bases and 3 bases, with 10 bases remaining between them. Per the germline V gene, CDR1 is MGHDK and CDR2 is SYGVNS. CDR3 length: 12 residues. CDR3 DNA: TGTGCCAGCGCGGGACGGGACTATGGCTACACCTTC. It codes for CASAGRDYGYTF.

The chain employs TRBV7-9 and TRBJ2-5, with 9 bases fitting TRBD2. V lost 3 bases to trimming and J lost 4 bases; unmatched junction nucleotides: 21. The CDR3 has 20 residues. Per the germline V gene, CDR1 is SEHNR and CDR2 is FQNEAQ (reference sequence). In nucleotides, the CDR3 is TGTGCCAGCAGCTTTTTTGATTTGGCAGCGGGGGGCCTCCGGCCAGAGACCCAGTACTTC. Amino acids: CASSFFDLAAGGLRPETQYF.

This clonotype was counted ten times or more. The rearrangement joins TRBV18 to TRBJ2-7; 9 bases match TRBD1. The germline CDR1 and CDR2 sequences are KGHSH and LQKENI. The CDR3 extends over 15 amino acids. Germline trimming cut 3 bases from V and 1 base from J; bases unmatched to any gene: 4. CDR3 protein: CASSPDRGQSYEQYV. The CDR3 region has the DNA TGTGCCAGCTCACCGGACAGGGGACAATCCTACGAGCAGTACGTC.

This clonotype appeared many times. The chain carries TRBV20-1 and TRBJ2-7; TRBD1 matches 10 bases. Germline lookup yields CDR1 DFQATT and CDR2 SNEGSKA (reference sequence). J was trimmed by 5 bases and V by 3 bases; bases with no gene match: 7. CDR3 length: 14 residues. CDR3 sequence: CSASLGQGRNEQYF. CDR3 nucleotide sequence: TGCAGTGCTAGTTTGGGACAGGGGAGAAACGAGCAGTACTTC.

The J gene is TRBJ1-1, the V gene TRBV5-1; a weak D match, TRBD1 (6 bases). The CDR3 spans 14 residues. The V gene's germline CDR1 is SGHRS and CDR2 YFSETQ. The ends were cut back, 4 bases at V and 0 bases at J, with 10 bases in the middle. The CDR3 DNA follows: TGCGCCAGCAGCGAGGGGGAAATGAACACTGAAGCTTTCTTT. It codes for CASSEGEMNTEAFF. The full variable domain, rest sourced from reference TRBV5-1 and TRBJ1-1, is KAGVTQTPRYLIKTRGQQVTLSCSPISGHRSVSWYQQTPGQGLQFLFEYFSETQRNKGNFPGRFSGRQFSNSRSEMNVSTLELGDSALYLCASSEGEMNTEAFFGQGTRLTVV.

The chain carries TRBV15 and TRBJ1-4; no definite D call. CDR3 length equals 15 residues. Germline CDR1 LNHNV, CDR2 YYDKDF (reference sequence). The V and J ends lost 6 bases and 6 bases respectively, with 17 bases between them. The CDR3 DNA is TGTGCCACCAGTTTGGAGCGGGGTAGGGATGAAAAACTGTTTTTT. Translated, it gives CATSLERGRDEKLFF.

V is TRBV5-5 and J is TRBJ1-2, with unresolved D. Trimming cost V 5 bases and J 7 bases, with 12 bases left between them. CDR1 is SGHKS and CDR2 is YYEKEE in the germline V gene (reference sequence). This CDR3 region has 12 residues. The DNA of the CDR3 is TGTGCCAGCAGTTCCCGGGATCCTGGCTACACCTTC. It translates to CASSSRDPGYTF.

This clonotype was seen only a few times. This chain connects TRBV5-1 to TRBJ2-3; 9 nucleotides align to TRBD1. V lost 1 base to trimming and J lost 4 bases; unmatched junction nucleotides: 13. The CDR3 covers 18 residues. CDR1 is SGHRS, CDR2 YFSETQ, per germline. The CDR3 reads CASSLNQQGAAAADTQYF. The DNA for the CDR3 is TGCGCCAGCAGCTTGAACCAACAGGGGGCGGCGGCCGCAGATACGCAGTATTTT.

V and J are TRBV5-6 and TRBJ2-7; D is perhaps TRBD2 (5 bases). The CDR3 totals 13 residues. Trimming stripped 0 bases from V and 7 bases from J, with 11 bases between. Per germline, CDR1 SGHDT and CDR2 YYEEEE. CDR3 sequence (DNA): TGTGCCAGCAGCTTGGTCGCGGGCGGTGAGCAGTACGTC. This encodes CASSLVAGGEQYV.

This clonotype appeared many times. This chain uses TRBV6-5 with TRBJ2-7; D call uncertain. The CDR3 spans 13 residues. Germline-derived CDR1 and CDR2 are MNHEY and SVGAGI. V was trimmed by 0 bases and J by 3 bases, leaving 6 bases between them. In DNA form, the CDR3 reads TGTGCCAGCAGTTACTCGATCTTCTACGAGCAGTACTTC. This sequence encodes CASSYSIFYEQYF.

This chain connects TRBV18 to TRBJ2-3; 8 bases map to TRBD2. The CDR3 is made up of 17 amino acids. Germline lookup yields CDR1 KGHSH and CDR2 LQKENI. Germline trimming cut 2 bases from V and 4 bases from J; bases unmatched to any gene: 11. As DNA, the CDR3 is TGTGCCAGCTCACCAAGGATCCAGCGGGGGAACCCAGATACGCAGTATTTT. Translated, it gives CASSPRIQRGNPDTQYF. Using reference TRBV18 and TRBJ2-3 for the parts outside the CDR3, the full variable domain is NAGVMQNPRHLVRRRGQEARLRCSPMKGHSHVYWYRQLPEEGLKFMVYLQKENIIDESGMPKERFSAEFPKEGPSILRIQQVVRGDSAAYFCASSPRIQRGNPDTQYFGPGTRLTVL.

This clonotype was seen ten or more times. This chain uses TRBV29-1 with TRBJ1-5; TRBD1 might be the D (6 bases). Germline V gives CDR1 SQVTM, CDR2 ANQGSEA. CDR3 size: 13 residues. V lost 7 bases to trimming and J lost 5 bases, with 15 bases between them. The CDR3 here is CSAIQGGDQPQHF. The CDR3 nucleotides are TGCAGCGCGATACAGGGTGGAGATCAGCCCCAGCATTTT.

The rearrangement links TRBV7-2 to TRBJ2-5, with D possibly being TRBD2 (5 bases). The V and J ends lost 2 bases and 1 base respectively, with 8 bases between them. CDR3 length equals 14 residues. Looked up from germline, CDR1 is SGHTA and CDR2 is FQGNSA. CDR3 sequence reads: CASSLRTSQETQYF. In DNA form, the CDR3 reads TGTGCCAGCAGCTTACGGACTTCCCAAGAGACCCAGTACTTC.

This clonotype has more than one count but fewer than ten. The rearrangement uses TRBV15 and TRBJ2-7; D possibly matches TRBD1 or TRBD2 (5 bases each). Trimming shortened V by 5 bases and J by 3 bases, and 8 bases separated the two germline ends. Germline V CDR1 and CDR2: LNHNV, YYDKDF (reference sequence). The CDR3 is made up of 12 amino acids. The CDR3 sequence: CATSLGVYEQYF. CDR3 nucleotides: TGTGCCACCAGCCTGGGGGTCTACGAGCAGTACTTC.

The rearrangement joins TRBV30 to TRBJ2-1, with 12 bases fitting TRBD2. Germline values: CDR1 GTSNPN, CDR2 SVGIG (reference sequence). This CDR3 spans 12 amino acids. V lost 4 bases to trimming and J lost 13 bases; unmatched junction nucleotides: 5. DNA for the CDR3: TGTGCCTGGACTAGCGGGGGGGCCGGACAGTTCTTC. This codes for CAWTSGGAGQFF.

This clonotype has at least ten counts. The chain links TRBV9 to TRBJ2-3; D uncertain. CDR3 size: 19 residues. The V end was cut by 4 bases, the J end by 2 bases, with 26 bases between. Germline V CDR1 and CDR2: SGDLS, YYNGEE. This chain's CDR3 is CASSPSPIPLGAPTDTQYF. The CDR3, as DNA: TGTGCCAGCAGCCCCAGTCCCATACCCCTCGGTGCGCCCACAGATACGCAGTATTTT.

V usage is TRBV5-1 and J usage is TRBJ2-7, with 9 bases matching TRBD1. This CDR3 comprises 13 residues. Germline CDR1 is SGHRS and CDR2 is YFSETQ. J was trimmed by 4 bases and V by 7 bases; bases with no gene match: 6. The CDR3 is CASQKDRGYEQYF. CDR3 DNA sequence: TGCGCCAGCCAAAAGGACAGGGGTTACGAGCAGTACTTC.

This chain connects TRBV18 to TRBJ2-1; no clear D gene. CDR1 and CDR2 (germline): KGHSH, LQKENI. V was clipped by 0 bases and J by 3 bases, with 9 bases between them. There are 15 residues in the CDR3. The CDR3 here is CASSPPDGNYNEQFF. CDR3 in DNA: TGTGCCAGCTCACCACCCGACGGAAACTACAATGAGCAGTTCTTC. The variable domain in full, with the rest retrieved from reference TRBV18 and TRBJ2-1, is NAGVMQNPRHLVRRRGQEARLRCSPMKGHSHVYWYRQLPEEGLKFMVYLQKENIIDESGMPKERFSAEFPKEGPSILRIQQVVRGDSAAYFCASSPPDGNYNEQFFGPGTRLTVL.

The chain carries TRBV7-2 and TRBJ2-3, with D uncertain. The V gene lost 3 bases and the J gene lost 8 bases, with 6 bases spanning the gap. Germline CDR1 reads SGHTA; CDR2 reads FQGNSA. The CDR3 length is 11 residues. CDR3 sequence reads: CASSLWSTQYF. CDR3 coding DNA: TGTGCCAGCAGCTTGTGGAGTACGCAGTATTTT.

The table lists this clonotype with a few counts. The rearrangement uses TRBV5-1 and TRBJ2-3, with 7 nucleotides matching TRBD1. This CDR3 is built from 15 residues. From germline, CDR1 is SGHRS and CDR2 YFSETQ. The J segment lost 2 bases and the V segment lost 7 bases, leaving 10 bases of the junction unmatched. The CDR3 loop is CASQFRDSLTDTQYF. The CDR3 bases are TGCGCCAGCCAATTCAGGGACAGCCTCACAGATACGCAGTATTTT.

This clonotype showed up just a few times. The chain uses TRBV28 and TRBJ2-1; 8 nucleotides agree with TRBD2. The length of the CDR3 is 15 residues. Germline lookup yields CDR1 MDHEN and CDR2 SYDVKM. With V trimmed by 6 bases and J by 11 bases, 15 bases remained unmatched. This chain's CDR3 is CASRPGLAGLRKQFF. CDR3 DNA: TGTGCCAGCAGGCCCGGACTAGCTGGGCTGAGGAAGCAGTTCTTC.

The genes are TRBV3-1 and TRBJ2-1; D unresolved. V dropped 1 base and J dropped 9 bases, with 10 bases sitting between them. This CDR3 is 13 amino acids long. Germline CDR1 reads LGHDT; CDR2 reads YNNKEL (reference sequence). The CDR3 protein is CASSQGGGPEQFF. The CDR3 nucleotides read TGTGCCAGCAGCCAAGGAGGTGGTCCTGAGCAGTTCTTC.

The V gene is TRBV7-2, the J gene TRBJ1-1; D unclear. The CDR3 has 14 residues. Germline CDR1 SGHTA, CDR2 FQGNSA. Trimming removed 1 base from V and 0 bases from J, with 6 bases in between. The CDR3 loop is CASSLVVLNTEAFF. In DNA, the CDR3 is TGTGCCAGCAGCTTAGTAGTGCTGAACACTGAAGCTTTCTTT.